The 7 T cell receptor beta chains reported below all come from one sample, sequenced in a study of T cell responses to AZD1222 COVID-19 vaccine. The assay was immunoSEQ multiplex PCR, and TCRdb's table has in-frame clones only and misses some. The sample shows 180,000 or so clones, 94% of them seen only once. Sequences were derived from peripheral blood, sampled on day 0 of AZD1222 vaccination. The origin of the receptors is an adult in good health.

For the CDR3, the DNA is TGTGCCTGGAGTCCCTGGACTAGAAGCGCCTACAATGAGCAGTTCTTC. The encoded protein is CAWSPWTRSAYNEQFF. V is TRBV30 and J is TRBJ2-1, with 7 nucleotides matching TRBD2. V lost 2 bases and J lost 2; bases outside the gene matches: 9. The CDR3 is 16 residues long. Germline values: CDR1 GTSNPN, CDR2 SVGIG (reference sequence).

The chain uses TRBV19 and TRBJ1-1; D might be TRBD1 (6 bases). Germline V gene sequence: CDR1 LNHDA, CDR2 SQIVND (reference sequence). The CDR3 covers 16 residues. V was trimmed by 0 bases and J by 1 base, leaving 12 bases between them. The DNA of the CDR3 is TGTGCCAGTAGTATAGACCCAAGGGGGGCGAACACTGAAGCTTTCTTT. The encoded protein is CASSIDPRGANTEAFF.

The chain employs TRBV7-9 and TRBJ1-1; D is perhaps TRBD1 (6 bases). The V and J ends lost 3 bases and 3 bases respectively, with 11 bases between them. This CDR3 spans 14 amino acids. Germline V CDR1 and CDR2: SEHNR, FQNEAQ (reference sequence). The CDR3 sequence is CASSLSTGDTEAFF. The CDR3 DNA follows: TGTGCCAGCAGCTTGTCGACAGGCGACACTGAAGCTTTCTTT.

This sequence joins TRBV25-1 and TRBJ2-5, with 7 bases that match TRBD2. This CDR3 is 14 amino acids long. The V segment lost 5 bases and the J segment 5 bases; nucleotides outside the gene matches: 8. In germline, CDR1 is MGHDK, CDR2 SYGVNS. CDR3 bases: TGTGCCAGCAGTATCCGCAGCGGGACGGAGACCCAGTACTTC. Its protein is CASSIRSGTETQYF.

This chain uses TRBV9 with TRBJ2-5, with D possibly being TRBD1 or TRBD2 (5 bases each). Germline V gene sequence: CDR1 SGDLS, CDR2 YYNGEE. The V end was cut by 0 bases, the J end by 3 bases, with 12 bases between. CDR3 length equals 15 residues. CDR3 sequence: CASSVAGGRKETQYF. CDR3 in DNA: TGTGCCAGCAGCGTAGCTGGGGGAAGGAAAGAGACCCAGTACTTC.

V and J are TRBV30 and TRBJ2-1, with a tentative D call TRBD2 (5 bases). V shed 5 bases and J shed 0 bases, with 17 bases lying between them. CDR1 and CDR2 from the germline V gene are GTSNPN and SVGIG (reference sequence). This CDR3 is built from 16 residues. The DNA for the CDR3 is TGTGCCTGGTGTCCTAGGACGGGAAGCTCCTACAATGAGCAGTTCTTC. Protein sequence: CAWCPRTGSSYNEQFF.

The rearrangement links TRBV10-3 to TRBJ2-7; D may be TRBD1 (6 bases). The V gene's germline CDR1 is ENHRY and CDR2 SYGVKD. Trimming shortened V by 6 bases and J by 6 bases, and 18 bases separated the two germline ends. This CDR3 has 14 residues. In nucleotides, the CDR3 is TGTGCCATCAGACCTGGTTCACTAGGGGGCGAGCAGTACTTC. Its translation is CAIRPGSLGGEQYF.